This T cell receptor beta chain was recorded in a study of blood T cell repertoires in COVID-19. Study summary: Acute-phase and convalescent COVID-19 samples originated in the United States, Italy and Spain. Nucleic acid was either cDNA or gDNA, and it came from T cells, B-cell-depleted T cells, or PBMCs.

V gave up 1 base and J gave up 8 bases; unmatched junction bases: 1. The germline V gene has CDR1 MDHEN and CDR2 SYDVKM. This CDR3 has 12 amino acids. Source study methods: Scientists estimated how many nucleated cells there were by amplifying reference gene primers. Only in-frame clones appear in the TCRdb table, and some are missing; sequencing was by immunoSEQ multiplex PCR. That table is the source of V, J and clone size, and D and trimming were worked out from the DNA. The profile covers around 250,000 clones, with 86% appearing a single time and about 6% taken by the ten largest. The V gene is TRBV28, the J gene TRBJ1-1, with TRBD1 matching over 7 bases. This sequence originates from a woman older than 75 with COVID-19, enrolled during active disease. Sequencing was performed on peripheral blood. This chain's CDR3 is CASSLSTGEAFF. The CDR3, as DNA: TGTGCCAGCAGTTTATCGACAGGGGAAGCTTTCTTT. Full variable domain (outside the CDR3, taken from reference TRBV28 and TRBJ1-1): DVKVTQSSRYLVKRTGEKVFLECVQDMDHENMFWYRQDPGLGLRLIYFSYDVKMKEKGDIPEGYSVSREKKERFSLILESASTNQTSMYLCASSLSTGEAFFGQGTRLTVV.